Following are 6 T cell receptor beta chains from one sample sequenced in a study of response to subunit inactivated influenza vaccine. TCRdb redid the calling of the RT-PCR reads with MiXCR, one entry per CDR3 protein. The sample contains 500,000 to 550,000 distinct CDR3 sequences, around 25% of which appear only once. These same records also appear under a second study, on T cells expressing NK-cell markers. That study reports: For TCR beta, cDNA was produced by 5'RACE template switching with UMIs.

The specimen comprised CD4+ T cells sorted from PBMCs, sampled about 11 days after vaccination. These receptors all stem from a man aged 45-65 years who received an inactivated influenza vaccine.

This clonotype was seen a few times. The gene calls are TRBV5-1 and TRBJ2-2; a weak D match, TRBD1 (5 bases). Germline V lookup: CDR1 SGHRS, CDR2 YFSETQ. With 1 base removed from V and 6 bases from J, the gap between germline ends came to 16 bases. This CDR3 comprises 16 residues. For the CDR3, the DNA is TGCGCCAGCAGCTTGCTAGGGGCCGAATCGGCCGGGGAGCTGTTTTTT. Its protein product is CASSLLGAESAGELFF.

The table lists this clonotype with many counts. The chain combines TRBV5-1 with TRBJ2-2, with 11 bases aligning to TRBD2. This CDR3 contains 14 residues. Trimming removed 6 bases from V and 4 bases from J; junction bases left unmatched: 2. The germline CDR1 and CDR2 sequences are SGHRS and YFSETQ. For the CDR3, the DNA is TGCGCCAGCAAGCTAGCGGGAGGCACCGGGGAGCTGTTTTTT. Protein product: CASKLAGGTGELFF.

The chain links TRBV20-1 to TRBJ1-5; no firm D call. The V gene lost 3 bases and the J gene lost 0 bases, with 9 bases spanning the gap. The CDR3 totals 14 residues. The V gene's germline CDR1 is DFQATT and CDR2 SNEGSKA (reference sequence). The DNA of the CDR3 is TGCAGTGCTAGGGGAAAGTATAGCAATCAGCCCCAGCATTTT. Translating gives CSARGKYSNQPQHF.

The gene calls are TRBV7-2 and TRBJ2-7; 7 positions match TRBD2. Per the germline V gene, CDR1 is SGHTA and CDR2 is FQGNSA. The V segment lost 1 base and the J segment 3 bases; nucleotides outside the gene matches: 3. The CDR3 totals 14 residues. DNA of the CDR3: TGTGCCAGCAGCTTAGGCGGGAGTGTCTACGAGCAGTACTTC. This encodes CASSLGGSVYEQYF. Full variable domain (outside the CDR3, taken from reference TRBV7-2 and TRBJ2-7): GAGVSQSPSNKVTEKGKDVELRCDPISGHTALYWYRQSLGQGLEFLIYFQGNSAPDKSGLPSDRFSAERTGGSVSTLTIQRTQQEDSAVYLCASSLGGSVYEQYFGPGTRLTVT.

This clonotype was counted a few times. The chain employs TRBV10-3 and TRBJ2-7; the match to TRBD2 covers 10 bases. Per the germline V gene, CDR1 is ENHRY and CDR2 is SYGVKD. This CDR3 comprises 18 residues. V shed 5 bases, J shed 6 bases, and the junction held 19 bases outside the gene matches. The CDR3 region is CAISTGKGLAATPREQYF. The CDR3 nucleotides are TGTGCCATCAGTACTGGAAAAGGACTAGCGGCGACTCCTCGCGAGCAGTACTTC.

The CDR3 DNA reads TGCAGCGTCGGACTGAGACTAGTCTCAGATACGCAGTATTTT. This sequence encodes CSVGLRLVSDTQYF. The chain employs TRBV29-1 and TRBJ2-3; the D gene is possibly TRBD2 (6 bases). V was shortened by 6 bases and J by 4 bases, with 17 bases between the two germline ends. The CDR3 is made up of 14 amino acids. CDR1 is SQVTM, CDR2 ANQGSEA, per germline.